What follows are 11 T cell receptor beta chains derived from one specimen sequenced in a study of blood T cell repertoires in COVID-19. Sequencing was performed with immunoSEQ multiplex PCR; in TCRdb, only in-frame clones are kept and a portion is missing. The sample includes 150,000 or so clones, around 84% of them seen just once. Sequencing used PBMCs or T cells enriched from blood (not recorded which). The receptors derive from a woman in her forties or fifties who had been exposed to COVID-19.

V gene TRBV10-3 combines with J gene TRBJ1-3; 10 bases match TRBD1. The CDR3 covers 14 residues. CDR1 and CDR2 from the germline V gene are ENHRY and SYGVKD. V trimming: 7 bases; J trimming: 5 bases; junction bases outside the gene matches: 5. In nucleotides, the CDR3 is TGTGCCATCACCCGGGACAGGGGTCGAAACACCATATATTTT. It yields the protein CAITRDRGRNTIYF.

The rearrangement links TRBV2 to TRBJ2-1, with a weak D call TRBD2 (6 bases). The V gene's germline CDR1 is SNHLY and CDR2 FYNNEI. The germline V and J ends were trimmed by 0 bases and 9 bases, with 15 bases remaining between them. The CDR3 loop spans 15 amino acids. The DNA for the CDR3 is TGTGCCAGCAGTGAAGCCCTGAGGGTGGGGGGTGAGCAGTTCTTC. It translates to CASSEALRVGGEQFF.

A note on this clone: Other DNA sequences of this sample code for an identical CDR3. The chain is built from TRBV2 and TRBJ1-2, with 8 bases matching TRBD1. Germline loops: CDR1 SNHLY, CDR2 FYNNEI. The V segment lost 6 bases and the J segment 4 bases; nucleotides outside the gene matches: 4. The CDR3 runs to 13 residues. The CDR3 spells CASSGQGRYGYTF. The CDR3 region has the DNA TGTGCCAGCAGCGGACAGGGCCGCTATGGCTACACCTTC.

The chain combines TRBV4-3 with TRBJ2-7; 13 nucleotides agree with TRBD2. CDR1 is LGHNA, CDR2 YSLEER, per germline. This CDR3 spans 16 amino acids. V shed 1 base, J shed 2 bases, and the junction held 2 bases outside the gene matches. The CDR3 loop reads CASSQGLAGGPYEQYF. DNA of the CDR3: TGCGCCAGCAGCCAAGGACTAGCGGGGGGTCCCTACGAGCAGTACTTC.

Written as DNA, the CDR3 is TGTGCCAGCAGCCCATCCGGGACAGGGGCTAACAATCAGCCCCAGCATTTT. This sequence encodes CASSPSGTGANNQPQHF. The chain carries TRBV7-9 and TRBJ1-5, with 10 positions matching TRBD1. V gave up 5 bases and J gave up 3 bases; unmatched junction bases: 10. Germline assignment: CDR1 SEHNR and CDR2 FQNEAQ (reference sequence). The CDR3 runs to 17 residues.

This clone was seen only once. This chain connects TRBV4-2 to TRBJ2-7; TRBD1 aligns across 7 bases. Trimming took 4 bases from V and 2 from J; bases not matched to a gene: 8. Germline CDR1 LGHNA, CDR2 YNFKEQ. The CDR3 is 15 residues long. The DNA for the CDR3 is TGTGCCAGCAGCCCTCATGGGGACAGTACCTACGAGCAGTACTTC. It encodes CASSPHGDSTYEQYF.

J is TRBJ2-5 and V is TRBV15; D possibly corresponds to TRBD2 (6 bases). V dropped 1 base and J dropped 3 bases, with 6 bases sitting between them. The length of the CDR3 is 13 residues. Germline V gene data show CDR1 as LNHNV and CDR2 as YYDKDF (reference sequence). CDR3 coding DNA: TGTGCCACCAGCAGAGGGAGGGAAGAGACCCAGTACTTC. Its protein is CATSRGREETQYF.

The CDR3 region is CASSVPSGARPNEQFF. Here the CDR3 DNA reads TGTGCCAGCAGCGTACCTAGCGGGGCCAGACCAAATGAGCAGTTCTTC. The rearrangement joins TRBV13 to TRBJ2-1, with 9 bases matching TRBD2. Germline lookup yields CDR1 PRHDT and CDR2 FYEKMQ (reference sequence). The trim removed 5 bases at V and 7 bases at J, leaving 12 bases unmatched. The CDR3 is 16 amino acids.

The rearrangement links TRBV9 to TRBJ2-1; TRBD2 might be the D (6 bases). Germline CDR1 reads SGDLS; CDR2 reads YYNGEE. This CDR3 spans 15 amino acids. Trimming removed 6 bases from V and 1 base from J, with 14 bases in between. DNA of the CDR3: TGTGCCAGCACCTTCTCGGGAGTATCCTACAATGAGCAGTTCTTC. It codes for CASTFSGVSYNEQFF.

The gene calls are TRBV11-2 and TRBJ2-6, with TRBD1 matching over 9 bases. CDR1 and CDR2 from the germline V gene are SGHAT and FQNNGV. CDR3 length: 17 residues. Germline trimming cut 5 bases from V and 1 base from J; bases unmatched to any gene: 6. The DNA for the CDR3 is TGTGCCAGCAGCCCGGGACAGGGAAAGTCTGGGGCCAACGTCCTGACTTTC. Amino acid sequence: CASSPGQGKSGANVLTF. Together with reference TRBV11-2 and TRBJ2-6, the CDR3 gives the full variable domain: EAGVAQSPRYKIIEKRQSVAFWCNPISGHATLYWYQQILGQGPKLLIQFQNNGVVDDSQLPKDRFSAERLKGVDSTLKIQPAKLEDSAVYLCASSPGQGKSGANVLTFGAGSRLTVL.

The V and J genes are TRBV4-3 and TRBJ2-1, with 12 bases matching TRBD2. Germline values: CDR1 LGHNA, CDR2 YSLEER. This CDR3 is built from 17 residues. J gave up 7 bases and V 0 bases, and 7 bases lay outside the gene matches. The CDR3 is CASSQDRLAGALNEQFF. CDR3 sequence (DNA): TGCGCCAGCAGCCAAGATAGACTAGCGGGAGCATTGAATGAGCAGTTCTTC.